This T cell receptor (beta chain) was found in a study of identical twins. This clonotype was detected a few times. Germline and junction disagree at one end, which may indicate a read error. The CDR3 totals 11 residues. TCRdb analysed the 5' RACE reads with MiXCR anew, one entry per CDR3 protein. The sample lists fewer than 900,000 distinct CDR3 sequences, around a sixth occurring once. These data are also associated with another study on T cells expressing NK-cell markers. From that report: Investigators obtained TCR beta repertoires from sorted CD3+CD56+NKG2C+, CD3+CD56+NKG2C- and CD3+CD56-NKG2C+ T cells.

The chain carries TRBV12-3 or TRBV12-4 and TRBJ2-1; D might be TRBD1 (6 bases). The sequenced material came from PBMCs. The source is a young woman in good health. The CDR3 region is CANLQGWALVF. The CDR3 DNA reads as TGTGCCAACCTACAGGGCTGGGCCCTGGTCTTC.